Following are 22 T cell receptor beta chains from one sample sequenced in a study of blood T cell repertoires in COVID-19. Clones were read by immunoSEQ multiplex PCR, and TCRdb kept only the in-frame ones, dropping some. Among roughly 67,000 clones listed, around 74% were seen once. Sequenced sample: peripheral blood. The receptors shown here come from a woman aged 50 to 60 with active or convalescent COVID-19.

The J gene is TRBJ1-2, the V gene TRBV6-6; a weak D match, TRBD1 (5 bases). Germline lookup yields CDR1 MNHNY and CDR2 SVGAGI (reference sequence). The CDR3 is 14 amino acids. V dropped 5 bases and J dropped 4 bases, with 14 bases sitting between them. The CDR3 region is CASSPPGGGYGYTF. The CDR3 DNA reads TGTGCCAGCAGTCCCCCCGGGGGTGGCTATGGCTACACCTTC.

The chain recombines TRBV5-4 with TRBJ2-7; D is uncertain. The germline CDR1 and CDR2 sequences are SGHNT and YYREEE (reference sequence). Trimming took 4 bases from V and 1 from J, leaving 9 bases between them. The CDR3 length is 13 residues. DNA of the CDR3: TGTGCCAGCAGCCATCCGGGTTCCTACGAGCAGTACTTC. It codes for CASSHPGSYEQYF. The variable domain in full, with the rest retrieved from reference TRBV5-4 and TRBJ2-7, is ETGVTQSPTHLIKTRGQQVTLRCSSQSGHNTVSWYQQALGQGPQFIFQYYREEENGRGNFPPRFSGLQFPNYSSELNVNALELDDSALYLCASSHPGSYEQYFGPGTRLTVT.

The V call is TRBV7-2, the J call TRBJ1-3, with TRBD1 as a possible D gene (6 bases). The CDR3 has 14 amino acids. V lost 1 base and J 3 bases, leaving 7 bases between the germline ends. Germline V gene lookup returns CDR1 SGHTA and CDR2 FQGNSA. Here the CDR3 reads CASSLGGRGNTIYF. As DNA, the CDR3 is TGTGCCAGCAGCTTAGGGGGGCGTGGAAACACCATATATTTT.

The CDR3 DNA follows: TGTGCCGGGGGTGAGGGGGCTCCCTACGAGCAGTACTTC. Encoded protein: CAGGEGAPYEQYF. The chain is built from TRBV30 and TRBJ2-7; TRBD1 matches at 7 bases. Germline values: CDR1 GTSNPN, CDR2 SVGIG (reference sequence). J lost 2 bases, V lost 8 bases, and 9 bases had no gene match. The CDR3 is 13 residues long.

This clone showed up just a few times. This chain uses TRBV4-2 with TRBJ2-2; TRBD2 agrees at 15 bases. Per germline, CDR1 LGHNA and CDR2 YNFKEQ. CDR3 size: 18 residues. V shed 4 bases, J shed 4 bases, and the junction held 7 bases outside the gene matches. The CDR3 reads CASSPWTSGRGSTGELFF. DNA for the CDR3: TGTGCCAGCAGCCCTTGGACTAGCGGGAGGGGTAGCACCGGGGAGCTGTTTTTT.

This chain uses TRBV7-2 with TRBJ2-3, with 11 positions matching TRBD2. CDR3 length: 16 amino acids. Trimming took 5 bases from V and 2 from J; bases not matched to a gene: 6. Germline CDR1 is SGHTA and CDR2 is FQGNSA. DNA of the CDR3: TGTGCCAGCAGCGCCAGACTAGCGGGGCACACAGATACGCAGTATTTT. It encodes CASSARLAGHTDTQYF. Looking up the rest from reference TRBV7-2 and TRBJ2-3 gives the full variable domain: GAGVSQSPSNKVTEKGKDVELRCDPISGHTALYWYRQSLGQGLEFLIYFQGNSAPDKSGLPSDRFSAERTGGSVSTLTIQRTQQEDSAVYLCASSARLAGHTDTQYFGPGTRLTVL.

The gene calls are TRBV2 and TRBJ2-2; tentatively, D is TRBD1 (5 bases). The CDR3 consists of 14 residues. The V end was cut by 8 bases, the J end by 2 bases, with 12 bases between. Germline values: CDR1 SNHLY, CDR2 FYNNEI. CDR3 DNA: TGTGCCAGCGAGGTCGACAGCAACACCGGGGAGCTGTTTTTT. Its translation: CASEVDSNTGELFF.

The J gene is TRBJ1-1, the V gene TRBV12-2; the DNA was not used to check the table's D call, TRBD1. TRBV12-2 is annotated as a pseudogene. The CDR3 runs 13 residues. CDR3 sequence (DNA): TGTGCGTTTATACCAGGGGGTAATCCTGAAGCTTTCTTT. Its protein product is CAFIPGGNPEAFF.

This chain uses TRBV7-3 with TRBJ2-7; TRBD1 might be the D (6 bases). The CDR3 extends over 11 amino acids. The V gene lost 8 bases and the J gene lost 4 bases, with 9 bases spanning the gap. Germline assignment: CDR1 SGHTA and CDR2 FQGTGA. The CDR3 region is CASGTLYEQYF. The CDR3 nucleotides are TGTGCCAGCGGGACACTTTACGAGCAGTACTTC.

The genes are TRBV6-5 and TRBJ2-3, with TRBD1 matching over 9 bases. Germline lookup yields CDR1 MNHEY and CDR2 SVGAGI. V gave up 10 bases and J gave up 8 bases; unmatched junction bases: 13. The CDR3 loop spans 14 amino acids. CDR3 DNA sequence: TGTGCCACCGTACAGGGGGCCTCATCCGGTACGCAGTATTTT. Protein product: CATVQGASSGTQYF.

V gene TRBV2 combines with J gene TRBJ1-6; unclear D gene. With 3 bases removed from V and 7 bases from J, the gap between germline ends came to 13 bases. CDR3 length: 15 residues. The germline V gene encodes CDR1 SNHLY and CDR2 FYNNEI. CDR3 bases: TGTGCCAGCAGTGACCGGGTTTTGGAAAATTCACCCCTCCACTTT. Its protein product is CASSDRVLENSPLHF.

The V gene is TRBV7-9, the J gene TRBJ1-1; D not resolved. Trimming stripped 1 base from V and 7 bases from J, with 7 bases between. CDR1 is SEHNR, CDR2 FQNEAQ, per germline (reference sequence). The CDR3 spans 12 residues. The CDR3 region is CASSLVLSEAFF. For the CDR3, the DNA is TGTGCCAGCAGCTTAGTTCTAAGTGAAGCTTTCTTT.

The chain is built from TRBV5-6 and TRBJ2-3; D remains ambiguous. V dropped 2 bases and J dropped 6 bases, with 7 bases sitting between them. CDR1 and CDR2 from the germline V gene are SGHDT and YYEEEE. The CDR3 contains 12 residues. CDR3 residues: CASSFPGDTQYF. CDR3 bases: TGTGCCAGCAGCTTCCCCGGGGATACGCAGTATTTT.

The chain is built from TRBV9 and TRBJ2-2; 11 bases fit TRBD2. Germline CDR1 and CDR2: SGDLS and YYNGEE. This CDR3 is built from 18 residues. V gave up 0 bases and J gave up 6 bases; unmatched junction bases: 10. The CDR3 spells CASSVDPSGRQNAGELFF. DNA for the CDR3: TGTGCCAGCAGCGTAGATCCTAGCGGGAGGCAAAACGCCGGGGAGCTGTTTTTT. Complete variable domain (other parts from reference TRBV9 and TRBJ2-2): DSGVTQTPKHLITATGQRVTLRCSPRSGDLSVYWYQQSLDQGLQFLIQYYNGEERAKGNILERFSAQQFPDLHSELNLSSLELGDSALYFCASSVDPSGRQNAGELFFGEGSRLTVL.

The CDR3 reads CSAERDTGELFF. For the CDR3, the DNA is TGCAGCGCCGAGAGGGACACCGGGGAGCTGTTTTTT. J is TRBJ2-2 and V is TRBV29-1; TRBD2 is a possible D gene (5 bases). The germline CDR1 and CDR2 sequences are SQVTM and ANQGSEA. The CDR3 covers 12 residues. The germline V and J ends were trimmed by 7 bases and 3 bases, with 9 bases remaining between them.

The chain carries TRBV19 and TRBJ1-2, with no clear D. This CDR3 is built from 15 residues. Germline values: CDR1 LNHDA, CDR2 SQIVND (reference sequence). Trimming shortened V by 1 base and J by 2 bases, and 11 bases separated the two germline ends. The CDR3 DNA reads TGTGCCAGTAGTATAGTACCCGCCCGGAACTATGGCTACACCTTC. Amino acids: CASSIVPARNYGYTF.

The genes are TRBV21-1 and TRBJ1-1. TRBV21-1 is a pseudogene locus. The CDR3 is 13 amino acids. CDR3 sequence reads: CASSKATRVGAFF. CDR3 bases: TGTGCCAGCAGCAAAGCGACGAGGGTTGGGGCTTTCTTT.

This clone was counted once. J is TRBJ2-1 and V is TRBV5-1; 11 bases are a match to TRBD2. Trimming cost V 5 bases and J 3 bases; bases outside gene matches: 4. Germline values: CDR1 SGHRS, CDR2 YFSETQ. The CDR3 totals 15 residues. CDR3 coding DNA: TGCGCCAGCAGAATAGGACTAGCGGGCTACAATGAGCAGTTCTTC. Its translation is CASRIGLAGYNEQFF.

The V and J genes are TRBV7-9 and TRBJ2-1, with 9 nucleotides matching TRBD1. CDR3 length equals 15 residues. Germline trimming cut 5 bases from V and 9 bases from J; bases unmatched to any gene: 11. Germline values: CDR1 SEHNR, CDR2 FQNEAQ (reference sequence). CDR3 nucleotides: TGTGCCAGCAGCCCGGGACAGGGATTTCTCAGTGAGCAGTTCTTC. This gives the protein CASSPGQGFLSEQFF.

The chain links TRBV24-1 to TRBJ2-1; 7 positions match TRBD2. CDR3 length: 11 amino acids. From germline, CDR1 is KGHDR and CDR2 SFDVKD. The J segment lost 13 bases and the V segment lost 5 bases, leaving 4 bases of the junction unmatched. The CDR3, as DNA: TGTGCCACCAGTGTCGCGGGAGATCAGTTCTTC. Translated, it gives CATSVAGDQFF.

Remarks on this clone: At one of its ends the junction is not consistent with the germline gene, which may arise from a read error. This chain links TRBV24-1 with TRBJ2-7; possibly TRBD2 for D (6 bases). The germline CDR1 and CDR2 sequences are KGHDR and SFDVKD. The CDR3 runs 11 residues. CDR3 DNA: TGTGCCACCCGGGACTCCAACGAGCAGTACTTC. This translates into CATRDSNEQYF.

This clone has only one observation. The chain employs TRBV12-3 or TRBV12-4 and TRBJ2-7; no clear D gene. Trimming cost V 3 bases and J 6 bases, with 9 bases left between them. The CDR3 runs to 12 residues. The CDR3 region has the DNA TGTGCCAGCAGTTTTGGGTCAGGCGAGCAGTACTTC. As protein: CASSFGSGEQYF.